The sequence of this TCR beta chain was determined in a study of T-cell reconstitution after alpha-beta-depleted transplantation in children. This clonotype was counted only a few times. The CDR3 length is 14 residues. The germline V gene encodes CDR1 GTSNPN and CDR2 SVGIG (reference sequence). Trimming removed 3 bases at V and 7 bases at J, with 13 bases between. TCRbeta library preparation incorporated unique molecular identifiers. Each CDR3 protein gets one entry after TCRdb re-called the PCR reads with MiXCR. The sample contains some 500,000 distinct CDR3 sequences, 30% to 35% of which appear only once.

This material consisted of PBMCs from the stem cell graft donor, taken from the stem cell graft. The chain is built from TRBV30 and TRBJ1-6; possible D gene TRBD1, 5 bases. The TCR originated in a human donor who donated a stem cell graft to a child with aplastic anemia. CDR3 protein: CAWSPDSENSPLHF. CDR3 DNA sequence: TGTGCCTGGAGCCCCGACAGCGAGAATTCACCCCTCCACTTT. Supplemented by reference TRBV30 and TRBJ1-6, the full variable domain reads SQTIHQWPATLVQPVGSPLSLECTVEGTSNPNLYWYRQAAGRGLQLLFYSVGIGQISSEVPQNLSASRPQDRQFILSSKKLLLSDSGFYLCAWSPDSENSPLHFGNGTRLTVT.